This TCR beta chain stems from a study of beta chain features in type 1 diabetes. Broader study findings: A PCR bias possibly favoring shorter templates would apply equally to patients and controls.

Reverse transcription of all isolated RNA meant that expressed TCRB transcripts were sequenced. Sequencing was performed with immunoSEQ multiplex PCR; in TCRdb, only in-frame clones are kept and a portion is missing. Altogether around 40,000 clones are present, 51% being singletons, with the ten largest covering over 2%. Per the germline V gene, CDR1 is ENHRY and CDR2 is SYGVKD. This CDR3 comprises 16 residues. With V trimmed by 2 bases and J by 2 bases, 6 bases remained unmatched. Note on this clone: Its matching antigen is unknown.

Sequences were obtained from Tregs from blood. The TCR sequence derives from a woman aged 18 to 35 in good health. The V gene is TRBV10-3, the J gene TRBJ1-1; 9 nucleotides line up with TRBD1. This CDR3 is CAISESPDRGNTEAFF. Here the CDR3 DNA reads TGTGCCATCAGTGAGAGTCCGGACAGGGGTAACACTGAAGCTTTCTTT.